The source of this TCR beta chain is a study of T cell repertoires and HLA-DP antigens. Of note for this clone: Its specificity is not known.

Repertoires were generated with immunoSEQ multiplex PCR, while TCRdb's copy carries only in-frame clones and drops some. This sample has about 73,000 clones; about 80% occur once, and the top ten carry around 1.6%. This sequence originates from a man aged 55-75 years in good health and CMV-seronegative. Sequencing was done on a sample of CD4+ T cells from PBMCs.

The CDR3 protein is CASSAGAGGFTGELFF. The CDR3 region has the DNA TGTGCCAGCAGTGCCGGAGCGGGAGGGTTTACCGGGGAGCTGTTTTTT. This rearrangement joins TRBV6-1 to TRBJ2-2; 10 bases line up with TRBD2. Germline assignment: CDR1 MNHNS and CDR2 SASEGT. The CDR3 spans 16 residues. Germline trimming cut 4 bases from V and 5 bases from J; bases unmatched to any gene: 7.